This is a list of T cell receptor beta chains from one sample in a study of regulatory T cells in long-lasting Graves disease. TCRdb reprocessed the multiplex PCR reads with MiXCR, giving one entry per CDR3 protein. The data hold approximately 400,000 distinct CDR3 sequences, with about a fifth observed a single time. The sequencing used peripheral blood mononuclear cells (PBMCs), collected when the disease was refractory, from a patient treated with antithyroid drugs. The origin of the receptors is a female donor with Graves disease. The CDR3 runs from the conserved cysteine through the conserved F or W. The D gene is left open where the match is weak. A clone size is listed for some rows: how often the clone was seen (once, few, many), or a class if it is expanded.

TRBJ1-1 | . | few | TRBV29-1 | TGCAGCGTTGCGGTCTTTTCGAACACTGAAGCTTTCTTT | CSVAVFSNTEAFF
TRBJ2-4 | . | many | TRBV7-2 | TGTGCCAGCAGCTCCACGTTAGCCCTAAAAAACATTCAGTACTTC | CASSSTLALKNIQYF
TRBJ2-1 | TRBD1 | few | TRBV29-1 | TGCAGCGTCCGACAGGGTGCTGAGCAGTTCTTC | CSVRQGAEQFF
TRBJ2-2 | . | few | TRBV12-3/TRBV12-4 | TGTGCCAGCAGTTCCAGTTATACGAACACCGGGGAGCTGTTTTTT | CASSSSYTNTGELFF
TRBJ2-7 | TRBD1 | . | TRBV12-5 | TGTGCTAGTGGTTCATCAGGGGGTTCCTACGAGCAGTACTTC | CASGSSGGSYEQYF
TRBJ1-6 | . | few | TRBV15 | TGTGCCACCAGCAGGGAGAATAGGGATTCACCCCTCCACTTT | CATSRENRDSPLHF
TRBJ2-1 | . | few | TRBV4-2 | TGTGCCAGCAGCCAAGCTGCGCGGGTCTCCTACAATGAGCAGTTCTTC | CASSQAARVSYNEQFF
TRBJ2-7 | . | . | TRBV20-1 | TGCAGTGCTAGAGATGGGGCAGGGGCCTACGAGCAGTACTTC | CSARDGAGAYEQYF
TRBJ2-3 | TRBD1 | . | TRBV13 | TGTGCCAGCAGCCCGGGGGGACAGGGGGAAACAGATACGCAGTATTTT | CASSPGGQGETDTQYF
TRBJ1-1 | . | many | TRBV15 | TGTGCCACCAGCAGAGCCTGGGGACCAGGGAACACTGAAGCTTTCTTT | CATSRAWGPGNTEAFF
TRBJ1-5 | TRBD1 | . | TRBV19 | TGTGCCAGTAGTCCTTCCCGACAGGGTTATAGCAATCAGCCCCAGCATTTT | CASSPSRQGYSNQPQHF
TRBJ1-4 | . | many | TRBV30 | TGTGCCTGGGCTGGACAGCCCAATGAAAAACTGTTTTTT | CAWAGQPNEKLFF
TRBJ2-3 | TRBD2 | . | TRBV6-2/TRBV6-3 | TGTGCCAGCAGTTACTCAATCCTAGCGGGGACCAAAGATACGCAGTATTTT | CASSYSILAGTKDTQYF
TRBJ2-2 | . | . | TRBV28 | TGTGCCAGCAGTCCCTCGACTGGATCTAACACCGGGGAGCTGTTTTTT | CASSPSTGSNTGELFF
TRBJ2-2 | . | few | TRBV20-1 | TGCAGTGCCGGAGGACAGAACACCGGGGAGCTGTTTTTT | CSAGGQNTGELFF
TRBJ2-4 | TRBD1 | . | TRBV7-8 | TGTGCCAGCAGCCTCGGACAGGGGACCATTCAGTACTTC | CASSLGQGTIQYF
TRBJ2-7 | . | . | TRBV6-5 | TGTGCCAGCAGTTCGGGACACCGTAGCGAGCAGTACTTC | CASSSGHRSEQYF
TRBJ2-6 | TRBD2 | . | TRBV7-2 | TGTGCCAGCAGCTTAGGGACTAGCGGGAACTCTGGGGCCAACGTCCTGACTTTC | CASSLGTSGNSGANVLTF
TRBJ1-2 | . | many | TRBV14 | TGTGCCAGCAGCCAAGATGGAGCAGCTAGATATGGCTACACCTTC | CASSQDGAARYGYTF
TRBJ2-5 | . | . | TRBV18 | TGTGCCAGCTCCCCCACAGAACCTCCCTGGGAGACCCAGTACTTC | CASSPTEPPWETQYF
TRBJ2-1 | TRBD2 | . | TRBV12-3/TRBV12-4 | TGTGCCAGTGCGGGGGGAGGTCCAGTGAATGAGCAGTTCTTC | CASAGGGPVNEQFF
TRBJ2-1 | . | . | TRBV7-9 | TGTGCCAGCAGCTTAGAGGGAAGACTCGATGAGCAGTTCTTC | CASSLEGRLDEQFF
TRBJ1-1 | . | many | TRBV2 | TGTGCCAGCAGTCAAGGCCACGGTGGTGGGAACACTGAAGCTTTCTTT | CASSQGHGGGNTEAFF
TRBJ1-5 | . | . | TRBV9 | TGTGCCAGCAGCGTTGGGGGACGGGAGCCCCAGCATTTT | CASSVGGREPQHF
TRBJ2-2 | TRBD2 | . | TRBV5-1 | TGCGCCAGCAGCTTGGCACTAGCGGGCTCGAACACCGGGGAGCTGTTTTTT | CASSLALAGSNTGELFF
TRBJ1-2 | . | many | TRBV2 | TGTGCCAGCAGTGAAGCAGGGGTCTATGGCTACACCTTC | CASSEAGVYGYTF
TRBJ1-4 | . | . | TRBV7-9 | TGTGCCAGCAGCTTCCCTGTCGGGGACCTCGATGAAAAACTGTTTTTT | CASSFPVGDLDEKLFF
TRBJ2-5 | . | many | TRBV12-3/TRBV12-4 | TGTGCCAGCAGTAACGCGGGTCGAGAGACCCAGTACTTC | CASSNAGRETQYF
TRBJ1-5 | . | many | TRBV20-1 | TGCAGTGCTAGCGGCGGGATTGGACAGCCCCAGCATTTT | CSASGGIGQPQHF
TRBJ2-5 | . | few | TRBV7-9 | TGTGCCAGCAGCTTATCGGAGGGGGGCCAAGAGACCCAGTACTTC | CASSLSEGGQETQYF
TRBJ2-6 | TRBD2 | . | TRBV3-1 | TGTGCCAGCTCCCCGCTGGCTAGCGGGATTTCTGGGGCCAACGTCCTGACTTTC | CASSPLASGISGANVLTF
TRBJ1-1 | . | many | TRBV20-1 | TGCAGTGCTAGAGCCCAGGGAATGAACACTGAAGCTTTCTTT | CSARAQGMNTEAFF
TRBJ2-4 | TRBD1 | many | TRBV6-1 | TGTGCCACAAACCGGGACAGGGAAAACATTCAGTACTTC | CATNRDRENIQYF
TRBJ2-7 | . | many | TRBV28 | TGTGCCAGCAGCTCCGACAGGTACGAGCAGTACTTC | CASSSDRYEQYF
TRBJ2-1 | . | . | TRBV19 | TGTGCCAGTAATCTGCGGGGGCTGGACAATGAGCAGTTCTTC | CASNLRGLDNEQFF
TRBJ2-2 | TRBD1 | . | TRBV4-1 | TGCGCCAGCAGCCGGGACAGGCTATCCAACACCGGGGAGCTGTTTTTT | CASSRDRLSNTGELFF
TRBJ1-1 | TRBD1 | few | TRBV29-1 | TGCAGCGTTGCAGGGGGGGTGAACACTGAAGCTTTCTTT | CSVAGGVNTEAFF
TRBJ1-3 | TRBD1 | few | TRBV27 | TGTGCCAGCAGTTTATACAGGGGATCCGGAAACACCATATATTTT | CASSLYRGSGNTIYF
TRBJ1-4 | . | . | TRBV14 | TGTGCCAGCAGCGAAGAAGTAGTGGGAAAACTGTTTTTT | CASSEEVVGKLFF
TRBJ2-5 | . | . | TRBV20-1 | TGCAGTGCCCCTTCCGGGACCCAGTACTTC | CSAPSGTQYF
TRBJ1-5 | . | . | TRBV7-2 | TGTGCAACTCAGGGGTATGGTCAGCCCCAGCATTTT | CATQGYGQPQHF
TRBJ2-1 | . | many | TRBV6-2/TRBV6-3 | TGTGCCAGCAGTTACTCGGACAGCAATGAGCAGTTCTTC | CASSYSDSNEQFF
TRBJ2-7 | . | . | TRBV20-1 | TGCAGTGCCACCCCCTCCGTAAGCTCCTACGAGCAGTACTTC | CSATPSVSSYEQYF
TRBJ2-5 | TRBD2 | many | TRBV11-2 | TGTGCCAGCAGCTTACTGATGACTAGCGGGAGGACTGTAGAGACCCAGTACTTC | CASSLLMTSGRTVETQYF
TRBJ1-6 | . | few | TRBV12-3/TRBV12-4 | TGTGCCAGCAGCCCAAGTAAACAGGGTCCATCGGGTTCACCCCTCCACTTT | CASSPSKQGPSGSPLHF
TRBJ1-1 | . | . | TRBV12-3/TRBV12-4 | TGTGCCAGCAGTTTGGTACAGGCGAACACTGAAGCTTTCTTT | CASSLVQANTEAFF
TRBJ2-3 | . | few | TRBV2 | TGTGCCAGCAGTGACTGGGTACAGGGTAAGACGCAGTATTTT | CASSDWVQGKTQYF
TRBJ1-5 | . | . | TRBV6-4 | TGTGCCAGCAGTTCGAAAACCGGTATTGGTGATCAGCCCCAGCATTTT | CASSSKTGIGDQPQHF
TRBJ2-3 | . | . | TRBV28 | TGTGCCAGCAGTCGCCCTCCCGGGATATCGCAGTATTTT | CASSRPPGISQYF
TRBJ2-4 | . | many | TRBV12-3/TRBV12-4 | TGTGCCAGCAGTTTTGGACTGATAAAAAACATTCAGTACTTC | CASSFGLIKNIQYF
TRBJ2-3 | . | . | TRBV4-1 | TGCGCCAGCAGCCAAGGTCCCGGGACGGGAACCACAGATACGCAGTATTTT | CASSQGPGTGTTDTQYF